This T cell receptor (beta chain) was obtained from a study of CD8+CD57+ T cells in acquired aplastic anemia. Study-level background: Sorted CD4+ plus CD8+ cells gave DNA averaging approximately 2.9 ug. Regarding the study as a whole: For CD8+ Simpson's diversity, patients and controls showed no significant difference. Between patients and controls, about 30 CD8+ CDR3 sequences were found in common.

This clonotype came up many times. The antigen remains undetermined. The CDR3 is 15 residues long. Trimming left V 3 bases short and J 2 bases short, with 14 bases between. From germline, CDR1 is LNHDA and CDR2 SQIVND (reference sequence). Genomic DNA templated the TCR beta VDJ and CDR3 profiling. Each CDR3 protein gets one entry after TCRdb re-called the reads with MiXCR. The sample lists about 470,000 distinct CDR3 sequences, around 32% seen once, with 0.8% to 0.85% in the top ten. Sequencing was done on patients that had shown CD8+CD57+ cell expansion by flow cytometry. Sampling of blood occurred while the patients had still received no therapy.

This receptor was taken from a human donor with aplastic anemia. The V gene is TRBV19, the J gene TRBJ2-7, with D tentatively TRBD2 (7 bases). The specimen was sorted CD4+, CD8+, or CD8+CD57+ T cells (not recorded which) from PBMCs. CDR3 amino acids: CASSIWGGPAYEQYF. Here the CDR3 DNA reads TGTGCCAGTAGTATTTGGGGGGGGCCGGCCTACGAGCAGTACTTC.